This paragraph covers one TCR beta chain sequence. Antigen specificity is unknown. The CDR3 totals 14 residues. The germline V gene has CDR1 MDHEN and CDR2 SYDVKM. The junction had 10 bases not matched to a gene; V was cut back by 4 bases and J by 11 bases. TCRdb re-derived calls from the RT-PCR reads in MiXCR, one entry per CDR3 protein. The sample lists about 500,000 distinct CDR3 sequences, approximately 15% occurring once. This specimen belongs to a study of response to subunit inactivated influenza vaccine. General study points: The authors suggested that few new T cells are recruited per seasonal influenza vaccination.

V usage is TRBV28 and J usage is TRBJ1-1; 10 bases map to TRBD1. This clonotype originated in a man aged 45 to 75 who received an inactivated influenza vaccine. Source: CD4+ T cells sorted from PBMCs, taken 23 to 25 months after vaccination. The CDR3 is CASSSRDRGFLAFF. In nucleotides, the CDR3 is TGTGCCAGCAGTTCCCGGGACAGGGGTTTTTTGGCTTTCTTT.